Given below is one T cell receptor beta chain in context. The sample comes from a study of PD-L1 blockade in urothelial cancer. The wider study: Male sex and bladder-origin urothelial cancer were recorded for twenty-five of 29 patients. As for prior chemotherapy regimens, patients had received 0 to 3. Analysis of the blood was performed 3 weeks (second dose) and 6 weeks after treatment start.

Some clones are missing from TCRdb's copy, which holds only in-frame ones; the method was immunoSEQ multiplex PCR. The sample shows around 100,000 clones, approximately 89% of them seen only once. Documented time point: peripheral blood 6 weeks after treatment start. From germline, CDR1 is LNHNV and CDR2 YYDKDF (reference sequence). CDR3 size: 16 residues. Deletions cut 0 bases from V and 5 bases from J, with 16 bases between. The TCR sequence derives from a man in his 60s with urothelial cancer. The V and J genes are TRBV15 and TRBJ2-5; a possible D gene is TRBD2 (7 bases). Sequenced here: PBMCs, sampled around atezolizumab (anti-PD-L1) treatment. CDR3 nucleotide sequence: TGTGCCACCAGCAGAGATACGGGGGGCCTCCGGGAGACCCAGTACTTC. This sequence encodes CATSRDTGGLRETQYF.